The 20 T cell receptor beta chains presented below share a single source sample, sequenced in a study of identical twins. Each CDR3 protein is one row after TCRdb ran MiXCR on the 5' RACE reads. The sample has some 250,000 distinct CDR3 sequences, about 12% seen once. These records were also assigned to another study, of yellow fever vaccine responses in identical twins.

Sequenced: memory (CD45RO+) T cells sorted from blood. The receptors originated from a woman between 18 and 29 years old in good health.

The chain links TRBV4-1 to TRBJ2-5; 11 bases match TRBD2. This CDR3 contains 20 residues. Germline CDR1 and CDR2: MGHRA and YSYEKL. J lost 6 bases, V lost 2 bases, and 20 bases had no gene match. CDR3 in DNA: TGCGCCAGCAGCCAACAATTTGAGGCTAGCGGGGGGTCCCGGCGACAGACCCAGTACTTC. Protein sequence: CASSQQFEASGGSRRQTQYF.

The CDR3 protein is CASSTPGQGNYGYTF. In DNA form, the CDR3 reads TGTGCCAGCAGTACCCCGGGACAGGGTAACTATGGCTACACCTTC. The chain couples TRBV6-1 to TRBJ1-2; 9 positions match TRBD1. The germline gives CDR1 MNHNS, CDR2 SASEGT. V trimming: 5 bases; J trimming: 1 base; junction bases outside the gene matches: 5. This CDR3 contains 15 residues.

The chain uses TRBV3-1 and TRBJ2-3, with 9 bases that match TRBD2. Germline V lookup: CDR1 LGHDT, CDR2 YNNKEL (reference sequence). CDR3 length: 14 residues. V trimming: 3 bases; J trimming: 4 bases; junction bases outside the gene matches: 2. CDR3 sequence: CASSQPSGADTQYF. CDR3 coding DNA: TGTGCCAGCAGCCAGCCTAGCGGGGCAGATACGCAGTATTTT.

This clonotype was observed many times. CDR3 residues: CSAAPGQGTDTQYF. The CDR3 nucleotides read TGCAGTGCTGCCCCGGGACAAGGCACAGATACGCAGTATTTT. V is TRBV20-1 and J is TRBJ2-3, with a tentative D call TRBD1 (6 bases). Trimming took 5 bases from V and 1 from J, leaving 13 bases between them. The CDR3 extends over 14 amino acids. Germline V gives CDR1 DFQATT, CDR2 SNEGSKA (reference sequence).

This clonotype was seen repeatedly, ten times or more. The gene calls are TRBV5-6 and TRBJ2-7, with D tentatively TRBD2 (5 bases). Per germline, CDR1 SGHDT and CDR2 YYEEEE. Trimming stripped 2 bases from V and 2 bases from J, with 8 bases between. The CDR3 is made up of 13 amino acids. CDR3 in DNA: TGTGCCAGCAGCTTTCCGGGAACCTACGAGCAGTACTTC. Protein product: CASSFPGTYEQYF. Full variable domain (missing parts from reference TRBV5-6 and TRBJ2-7): DAGVTQSPTHLIKTRGQQVTLRCSPKSGHDTVSWYQQALGQGPQFIFQYYEEEERQRGNFPDRFSGHQFPNYSSELNVNALLLGDSALYLCASSFPGTYEQYFGPGTRLTVT.

Only a few counts were recorded for this clonotype. The gene calls are TRBV3-1 and TRBJ2-5, with 9 bases aligning to TRBD1. The germline gives CDR1 LGHDT, CDR2 YNNKEL (reference sequence). V dropped 0 bases and J dropped 7; count of bases not matched to a gene: 12. There are 17 residues in the CDR3. CDR3 nucleotides: TGTGCCAGCAGCCAAGATCGAGGACAGGGGCTTTCTGGGACCCAGTACTTC. Amino acid sequence: CASSQDRGQGLSGTQYF.

Ten or more counts support this clonotype. The V and J genes are TRBV5-1 and TRBJ2-7, with 7 bases lining up with TRBD1. The CDR3 runs to 12 residues. V lost 4 bases to trimming and J lost 3 bases; unmatched junction nucleotides: 1. In germline, CDR1 is SGHRS, CDR2 YFSETQ. DNA for the CDR3: TGCGCCAGCAGCGGGACAGTCTACGAGCAGTACTTC. Translating it yields CASSGTVYEQYF.

There are many counts of this clonotype. This chain uses TRBV25-1 with TRBJ2-1; no clear D. CDR1 is MGHDK, CDR2 SYGVNS, per germline. This CDR3 contains 14 residues. V lost 0 bases, J lost 8 bases, and 11 bases lay in between. CDR3 amino acids: CASSEYMGKYEQFF. The CDR3 coding sequence is TGTGCCAGCAGTGAATATATGGGGAAGTATGAGCAGTTCTTC. Full variable domain (missing parts from reference TRBV25-1 and TRBJ2-1): EADIYQTPRYLVIGTGKKITLECSQTMGHDKMYWYQQDPGMELHLIHYSYGVNSTEKGDLSSESTVSRIRTEHFPLTLESARPSHTSQYLCASSEYMGKYEQFFGPGTRLTVL.

A few counts support this clonotype. In nucleotides, the CDR3 is TGTGCCAGCAGCCCATGGGAGCGTAGCGGCTCCTACGAGCAGTACTTC. Amino acid sequence: CASSPWERSGSYEQYF. The rearrangement links TRBV7-2 to TRBJ2-7, with TRBD2 as a possible D gene (6 bases). The germline gives CDR1 SGHTA, CDR2 FQGNSA. V lost 5 bases to trimming and J lost 0 bases, with 17 bases between them. The CDR3 consists of 16 residues.

This clonotype was counted between two and nine times. The gene calls are TRBV5-1 and TRBJ2-2, with 7 bases aligning to TRBD2. The CDR3 runs to 16 residues. CDR1 and CDR2 from the germline V gene are SGHRS and YFSETQ. V was pared by 4 bases and J by 0 bases, with 6 bases of the junction left unmatched. CDR3 region: CASSLGGKPNTGELFF. The CDR3 region has the DNA TGCGCCAGCAGCCTGGGAGGGAAGCCGAACACCGGGGAGCTGTTTTTT.

The genes are TRBV3-1 and TRBJ1-5, with D uncertain. CDR1 and CDR2 (germline): LGHDT, YNNKEL (reference sequence). This CDR3 has 16 amino acids. With 1 base removed from V and 1 base from J, the gap between germline ends came to 11 bases. For the CDR3, the DNA is TGTGCCAGCAGCCAAGGGTACGGTGGGAGCAATCAGCCCCAGCATTTT. Its translation: CASSQGYGGSNQPQHF.

This clonotype has only a few counts. The J gene is TRBJ2-5, the V gene TRBV20-1; D might be TRBD1 (5 bases). This CDR3 comprises 12 residues. The V gene's germline CDR1 is DFQATT and CDR2 SNEGSKA (reference sequence). V was shortened by 6 bases and J by 2 bases, with 10 bases between the two germline ends. The CDR3 DNA reads TGCAGTGCAAGACAGACACAAGAGACCCAGTACTTC. Amino acids: CSARQTQETQYF.

The chain is built from TRBV12-3 or TRBV12-4 and TRBJ2-3; TRBD1 matches at 9 bases. V trimming: 5 bases; J trimming: 0 bases; junction bases outside the gene matches: 0. The CDR3 contains 14 residues. The CDR3 loop reads CASSGQGSTDTQYF. CDR3 coding DNA: TGTGCCAGCAGTGGACAGGGGAGCACAGATACGCAGTATTTT.

The gene calls are TRBV20-1 and TRBJ2-7; TRBD2 matches 12 bases. CDR3 length equals 15 residues. CDR1 and CDR2 (germline): DFQATT, SNEGSKA (reference sequence). Germline trimming cut 2 bases from V and 2 bases from J; bases unmatched to any gene: 4. The CDR3 sequence: CSARSWTSGTYEQYF. DNA of the CDR3: TGCAGTGCTAGATCTTGGACTAGCGGGACCTACGAGCAGTACTTC.

Ten or more counts support this clonotype. The chain is built from TRBV12-3 or TRBV12-4 and TRBJ2-1; TRBD1 is a possible D gene (5 bases). The CDR3 is 11 amino acids. Trimming shortened V by 8 bases and J by 6 bases, and 8 bases separated the two germline ends. CDR3 coding DNA: TGTGCCAGCGGGGCATCCAATGAGCAGTTCTTC. This encodes CASGASNEQFF.

This clonotype was counted at least ten times. V and J are TRBV7-2 and TRBJ2-5, with 10 bases aligning to TRBD2. The CDR3 has 15 amino acids. J gave up 4 bases and V 2 bases, and 4 bases lay outside the gene matches. The germline V gene has CDR1 SGHTA and CDR2 FQGNSA. The CDR3: CASSLLAGVPETQYF. The CDR3 DNA sequence: TGTGCCAGCAGCTTACTAGCGGGAGTTCCAGAGACCCAGTACTTC. Together with reference TRBV7-2 and TRBJ2-5, the CDR3 gives the full variable domain: GAGVSQSPSNKVTEKGKDVELRCDPISGHTALYWYRQSLGQGLEFLIYFQGNSAPDKSGLPSDRFSAERTGGSVSTLTIQRTQQEDSAVYLCASSLLAGVPETQYFGPGTRLLVL.

In its sample, this clonotype was seen a few times. The chain links TRBV12-3 or TRBV12-4 to TRBJ2-1, with D possibly TRBD2 on 5 matching bases. V was shortened by 3 bases and J by 0 bases, with 9 bases between the two germline ends. The CDR3 length is 15 residues. The CDR3 DNA sequence: TGTGCCAGCAGTTTCGAGCGGAGCTCCTACAATGAGCAGTTCTTC. Its protein is CASSFERSSYNEQFF.

This CDR3 is CASSLILAGETQYF. CDR3 DNA sequence: TGTGCCAGCAGTTTAATCCTAGCGGGGGAGACCCAGTACTTC. The chain uses TRBV12-3 or TRBV12-4 and TRBJ2-5; TRBD2 matches at 9 bases. The CDR3 is 14 residues long. The trim removed 2 bases at V and 5 bases at J, leaving 3 bases unmatched.

In its sample, this clonotype was seen a few times. V and J are TRBV4-3 and TRBJ2-4, with 8 bases lining up with TRBD2. V lost 0 bases to trimming and J lost 3 bases; unmatched junction nucleotides: 7. The CDR3 has 17 amino acids. Germline V gene sequence: CDR1 LGHNA, CDR2 YSLEER. This CDR3 is CASSQEGTGTSKNIQYF. The CDR3, as DNA: TGCGCCAGCAGCCAAGAAGGGACCGGGACTAGCAAAAACATTCAGTACTTC.

This clonotype showed up just once. This chain uses TRBV18 with TRBJ2-1; 14 nucleotides line up with TRBD2. Trimming at V came to 10 bases and at J to 7 bases, leaving 9 bases not matched to a gene. Germline loops: CDR1 KGHSH, CDR2 LQKENI. There are 15 residues in the CDR3. The CDR3 nucleotides read TGTGCCACCTCCCGACTAGCGGGAGGGGTGAATGAGCAGTTCTTC. It translates to CATSRLAGGVNEQFF. Using reference TRBV18 and TRBJ2-1 for the parts outside the CDR3, the full variable domain is NAGVMQNPRHLVRRRGQEARLRCSPMKGHSHVYWYRQLPEEGLKFMVYLQKENIIDESGMPKERFSAEFPKEGPSILRIQQVVRGDSAAYFCATSRLAGGVNEQFFGPGTRLTVL.